This TCR beta chain emerged from a study of cytomegalovirus exposure and HLA in healthy donors (dated 2017 in TCRdb). With regard to the full study: An earlier analysis of approximately 640 of the donors reported about 290 Gb of sequence data and around 120 million unique TCR beta sequences from about 179 million T cells. Donor age, sex, ethnicity and CMV serostatus were compiled alongside the repertoire data. The study used immunosequencing to profile the T cell repertoires of approximately 690 subjects and linked those repertoires to cytomegalovirus serostatus. Typing coverage varied by locus: roughly 629-630 donors for A, B, C, DRB1 and DQB1; roughly 500 for DQA1; 606 for DPA1; 450 to 480 for DPB1. Both class I and class II loci were covered by HLA typing, at four-digit resolution. The aim of the study was to test whether cataloging public T cell receptors could identify signatures of past pathogen exposure. In an earlier analysis of 550 to 700 of the donors, high-throughput TCR beta sequencing was used to judge whether each TCR beta V gene segment behaved as functional or pseudogenic. In a later analysis, previously published TCR beta repertoires from 666 donors were re-analyzed and high-resolution HLA genotyping was added so that TCR occurrence patterns could be studied. The genetic ancestry cluster associated with self-reported Caucasian donors included 81% of the 398 genotyped donors. Genome-wide SNP genotypes for about three fifths of the roughly 670 donors were used in a later genetic analysis, which treated that subset as a discovery cohort. Every repertoire in the discovery cohort had been generated on one and the same sequencing platform. Among about 360 genotyped donors of the cohort, an average of around 240,000 unique TCR beta nucleotide sequences were sequenced per donor, 15% to 20% of them non-productive. Rather than drawing on any new phenotypic data, the later analysis identified candidate immune exposures from TCR beta sequences and the way those sequences occurred across donors. High-throughput TCR immunosequencing, statistical association of individual TCRs with disease status, and machine learning were combined to predict cytomegalovirus infection status. About 310 gigabases of sequencing data and approximately 85 million unique TCR sequences were included in an early release covering roughly 700 HLA-typed donors. A separate validation cohort of roughly 120 different subjects was used in addition to the approximately 700-subject first cohort. Roughly five DR-DQ haplotypes were treated as single units for association and clustering because of strong linkage in the cohort.

In total, 500 to 700 healthy bone marrow donors made up the cohort. Cohort members were all nominally healthy when sampled, although unrecorded immune exposures were likely present. The donor tested CMV seronegative and was one of the 352 seronegative cohort members. A peripheral blood sample was collected from each donor, and TCR beta sequencing was performed on peripheral blood mononuclear cells. The Qiagen DNeasy Blood Extraction Kit was used to extract genomic DNA from the blood cell samples. This clone has only a few counts. Its binding antigen is unknown. No clone much larger than this one lies a single base away; base qualities are absent. Library creation used the immunoSEQ multiplex PCR assay. The multiplex PCR relied on a mix of 60 forward primers for TCR Vbeta segments and 13 reverse primers for TCR Jbeta segments. Amplification of the CDR3 region of rearranged TCR beta genes was performed with a multiplex PCR assay on genomic DNA. Amplified TCR beta libraries were sequenced as 87-base-pair reads on the Illumina HiSeq System. Per the source publication's procedure: In a later analysis, tens of millions of unique TCR beta chains were counted across the 500 to 850 repertoires, and roughly 11 million of these chains were shared by at least two donors. Raw reads were error-corrected and collapsed into unique sequences with a nearest-neighbor algorithm that merged closely related sequences to remove PCR and sequencing errors. Alignment of CDR3 sequences to IMGT reference sequences was used to assign V, D and J gene segments. Each retained sequence needed at least a six-nucleotide match to both a V gene segment and a J gene segment. A rearrangement counted as productive if the CDR3 had no stop codons and remained in frame with V and J, and every other rearrangement counted as non-productive. Following IMGT convention, CDR3 was defined as the stretch from the second conserved V-encoded cysteine up to the conserved J-encoded phenylalanine. Sequences without an unambiguous match to a single V gene segment were excluded from the earlier analysis of almost 600 of the donors. An earlier analysis of a few hundred of the donors classified V segments as functional when productive rearrangements were above 56.7% and as segregating when the standard deviation between donors was above 5%. A statistical classification framework was built for diagnosing cytomegalovirus status from the catalog of TCR beta chain sequences. In a later analysis, TCR nucleotide sequences were compared against IMGT/GENE-DB human TR gene sequences so that V and J genes could be assigned. In a later analysis, CDR3 sequences and most-parsimonious VDJ recombination scenarios were assigned using the TCRdist pipeline. In a later analysis, each TCR beta chain was defined by its CDR3 amino acid sequence together with its V-gene family, and reads lacking a unique V-gene family were excluded. In a later analysis, several hundred highly shared, low-generation-probability nucleotide sequences were removed to address suspected cross-contamination and a sequencing artifact. In a later analysis, a clonal expansion index for each public chain was calculated from normalized within-repertoire ranks of inferred template counts. A later analysis computed generation probabilities with a VDJ recombination model fitted to out-of-frame rearrangements, and checked the results against IGoR. Hypergeometric tests were used in a later analysis to score TCR-TCR, TCR-HLA and TCR-CMV co-occurrence, with a repertoire-size bias correction applied to the TCR pairs. A later analysis estimated false discovery rates by permuting HLA or CMV assignments 20 times. In a later analysis, co-occurring TCRs were grouped using DBSCAN, with TCRdist sequence similarity added in when clustering inside HLA-allele-positive subsets. Co-occurrence clustering excluded repertoires with fewer than 30,000 or more than 120,000 public chains, plus five with anomalous nucleotide sharing. TCRdb mirrors the immuneACCESS table, restricted to in-frame sequences. Some clones are absent from its copies; in checked studies, under half trace to an unresolved V gene, and the reason for the others is unknown. The DNA gave D and trimming, while V, J and clone size come from that table. Across this sample there are about 99,000 clones, with around 77% seen only once. The ten largest account for roughly 3.2% of the sample.

On the study overall, not on this receptor specifically: Roughly uniform sequencing depth across donors was assumed in presence/absence analyses, although this assumption may not hold. At a false discovery rate of 0.05, a later analysis linked fewer than 20,000 TCR beta sequences to specific HLA alleles. A further reported finding was that TCR beta sequences accurately predicted the HLA-A and HLA-B alleles for most subjects in the first cohort. A total of 164 TCR beta chains were listed by the study as associated with cytomegalovirus. In a later genetic analysis, fewer N-insertions in productive TCRs were reported among donors in an Asian-associated ancestry cluster than the roughly 700-donor mean. Because HLA typing was missing for some donors at each locus, association tests included only the typed subset. The earlier analysis of 587 of the donors excluded approximately 17 rarely observed V segments, including chromosome 9 orphons, because counts were too low. In vitro tests confirmed that a few of the cytomegalovirus-associated TCR beta chains recognize cytomegalovirus antigens. Correlated functional status among segregating V segments might be attributable to linkage disequilibrium, but an unknown experimental factor could not be ruled out. The cohort was sequenced for TCR beta chains only, and without alpha or paired-chain data the features that could be detected were limited. The only immune exposure information available for the cohort was CMV serostatus. A later genetic analysis associated a missense DCLRE1C variant with V-gene and J-gene trimming of TCR beta chains, and an independent cohort replicated the association. The 87-base-pair reads could not distinguish some IMGT-functional V segments, including TRBV6-2 and TRBV6-3, so those segments were excluded. The authors suggested that the approach could potentially be generalized to other disease states and immunological phenotypes. Across donors, most TCR sequences were observed very rarely, whereas some public TCRs were present in many individuals. According to a later analysis, parvovirus B19, influenza, CMV and Epstein-Barr virus appeared linked to several top co-occurrence clusters. In a later analysis, most CMV-associated TCR beta chains were found to appear HLA-restricted, with HLA associations seemingly driven largely by CMV exposure. When HLA alleles, especially DR and DQ, strongly co-occurred, TCR associations were difficult to assign to individual alleles. In an earlier analysis of about 550 of the donors, most TCR beta V segments were observed in productive rearrangements about 90% or about 30% of the time, broadly matching IMGT annotations. In a later analysis, HLA-associated TCR beta chains showed more clonal expansion and lower generation probabilities than non-associated chains that were equally common. The classifier was reported to diagnose cytomegalovirus status with high specificity and sensitivity in both the original and validation cohorts. In a later analysis, the rate of TCR association differed among HLA loci, with DRB1 alleles having the most associated TCRs and HLA-C alleles having the fewest. A cluster of highly shared sequence variants was judged likely to represent a technical artifact of the sequencing pipeline.

From the cysteine up to the phenylalanine, the CDR3 has a length of 11 residues. The kept DNA is CDR3 alone, 33 bases in frame from the first base. CDR1 is given as DFQATT and CDR2 as SNEGSKA, both from the germline V gene (reference sequence). The TCR comes from a man between 40 and 49 years old in good health and CMV-seronegative. This sequence uses TRBV20-1 and TRBJ2-5; the D gene is perhaps TRBD2, from 6 matching bases. The source material was PBMCs. The CDR3 region reads CSGGPGETQYF. The nucleotide sequence is given as TGCAGCGGGGGACCGGGAGAGACCCAGTACTTC.